This entry describes one T cell receptor (beta chain). No antigen is known for it. The CDR3 runs to 16 residues. Germline-derived CDR1 and CDR2 are MNHNY and SVGAGI (reference sequence). J gave up 3 bases and V 6 bases, and 14 bases lay outside the gene matches. The sample belongs to a study of cytomegalovirus exposure and HLA in healthy donors. Study-level findings and limits: There were some V segments, including TRBV6-2 and TRBV6-3, excluded as indistinguishable. In a later analysis, CMV-associated beta chains were mostly HLA-associated, it appeared. In a later analysis, TCR association rates varied by HLA locus: DRB1 most, HLA-C fewest. Among the most significant clusters, several appeared linked to common viral pathogens in a later analysis.

The PCR was carried out with 60 Vbeta primers and 13 Jbeta primers. Some clones are missing from TCRdb's copy, which holds only in-frame ones; the method was immunoSEQ multiplex PCR. The top ten clones hold 3.9% of a sample with 110,000 to 150,000 clones, 77% of them seen once. The chain has TRBV6-6 and TRBJ2-7; TRBD2 matches at 7 bases. This clonotype was obtained from a male donor in good health and CMV-seronegative. Sequenced: PBMCs. CDR3 amino acids: CASSPVGGRGNYEQYF. The CDR3 DNA reads as TGTGCCAGCAGCCCCGTGGGGGGGAGGGGAAACTACGAGCAGTACTTC.